This paragraph covers one TCR beta chain sequence. This entry belongs to a study of blood T cell repertoires in COVID-19. The CDR3 covers 13 residues. With 2 bases removed from V and 7 bases from J, the gap between germline ends came to 11 bases. Authors' data handling: Reference gene primer amplification gave estimated nucleated cell counts. Profiling relied on immunoSEQ multiplex PCR, and the TCRdb table lists in-frame clones only, not all of them. V, J and clone size are taken as reported in that table, and D and trimming were inferred from the DNA itself. This table has 270,000 or so clones, around 90% appearing once.

The source material was peripheral blood. The J gene is TRBJ1-1, the V gene TRBV12-3 or TRBV12-4; D remains unclear. This receptor was obtained from a woman between 35 and 50 years old who had recovered from COVID-19. The CDR3 nucleotides are TGTGCCAGCAGTTTACTGTCTCCAGGTGAAGCTTTCTTT. Residues: CASSLLSPGEAFF.